This T cell receptor (beta chain) originates from a study of neurological immune-mediated disorders. This clonotype was observed many times. TCRdb ran MiXCR on the 5' RACE reads and lists one entry per CDR3 protein. The sample comprises about 50,000 distinct CDR3 sequences, approximately 15% of which are singletons, and 3.5% to 4.5% rests with the top ten. This sequence originates from a man aged 55 to 70 in good health. Sequenced sample: PBMCs.

The CDR3 DNA reads as TGTGCCAGCACCCCATCTTTGAGCCATGAGCAGTTCTTC. Translated, it gives CASTPSLSHEQFF. This chain links TRBV6-5 with TRBJ2-1; D gene uncertain. The length of the CDR3 is 13 residues. The V and J ends lost 7 bases and 8 bases respectively, with 15 bases between them. Germline CDR1 reads MNHEY; CDR2 reads SVGAGI.